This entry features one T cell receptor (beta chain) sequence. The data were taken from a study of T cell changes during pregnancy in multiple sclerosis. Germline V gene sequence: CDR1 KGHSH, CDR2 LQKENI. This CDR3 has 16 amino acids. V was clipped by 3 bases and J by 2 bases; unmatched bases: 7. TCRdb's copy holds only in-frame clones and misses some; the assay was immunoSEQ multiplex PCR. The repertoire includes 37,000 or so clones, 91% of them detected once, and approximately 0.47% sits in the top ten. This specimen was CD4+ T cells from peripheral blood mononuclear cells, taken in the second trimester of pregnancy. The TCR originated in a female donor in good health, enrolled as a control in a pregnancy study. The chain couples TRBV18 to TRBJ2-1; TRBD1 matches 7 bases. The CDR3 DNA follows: TGTGCCAGCTCACCGTCCCGGACAGGACCCTACAATGAGCAGTTCTTC. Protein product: CASSPSRTGPYNEQFF. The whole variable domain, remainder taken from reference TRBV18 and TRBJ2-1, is NAGVMQNPRHLVRRRGQEARLRCSPMKGHSHVYWYRQLPEEGLKFMVYLQKENIIDESGMPKERFSAEFPKEGPSILRIQQVVRGDSAAYFCASSPSRTGPYNEQFFGPGTRLTVL.